The clone carrying this T cell receptor (beta chain) showed up just once. Its specificity is not known. The entry originates in a study of response to subunit inactivated influenza vaccine. Study conclusions and caveats: Only a handful of new T cells, the authors suggested, are recruited with each seasonal influenza vaccination.

TCRdb fed the RT-PCR reads into MiXCR, producing one record per CDR3 protein. The data contain 650,000 to 800,000 distinct CDR3 sequences, approximately 14% of them singletons. The length of the CDR3 is 16 residues. V lost 5 bases, J lost 10 bases, and 10 bases stayed unmatched. Per germline, CDR1 KGHSH and CDR2 LQKENI. This chain links TRBV18 with TRBJ2-1, with 14 bases fitting TRBD2. The sequence came from a man aged 45-60 years who received an inactivated influenza vaccine. Source: PBMCs from blood, taken 14 to 15 days before vaccination. DNA of the CDR3: TGTGCCAGCTCAATCCGACTAGCGGGAGGGCCATACGAGCAGTTCTTC. Protein sequence: CASSIRLAGGPYEQFF.